This TCR beta chain was profiled in a study of T cell responses to AZD1222 COVID-19 vaccine. TCRdb keeps only in-frame clones here, not all; method: immunoSEQ multiplex PCR. The sample records around 130,000 clones, around 90% being singletons. In the case of this clone: Antigen unknown.

Germline CDR1 and CDR2: MNHEY and SVGAGI. V dropped 6 bases and J dropped 6 bases, with 15 bases sitting between them. CDR3 length: 14 amino acids. Study-wide points: Just a handful of AZD1222 recipients were seropositive at baseline. A rise in Spike-specific TCR breadth and depth followed two AZD1222 doses.

Source: peripheral blood, taken 28 days after the second dose of the MenACWY control vaccine. The chain links TRBV6-5 to TRBJ2-1; D is possibly TRBD1 (5 bases). The clonotype comes from an adult who received the MenACWY meningococcal vaccine as a control. CDR3: CASSTAGQSNEQFF. CDR3 in DNA: TGTGCCAGCAGCACGGCAGGGCAGAGCAATGAGCAGTTCTTC.